This TCR beta chain was recovered during a study of CD8 T cells in Susac syndrome. In germline, CDR1 is MNHEY, CDR2 SMNVEV (reference sequence). The CDR3 runs to 17 residues. V lost 5 bases, J lost 0 bases, and 14 bases lay in between. Random-hexamer reverse transcription was applied to about 0.5 to 1 ug RNA. With immunoSEQ multiplex PCR, TCR beta CDR3 was amplified across 54 Vbeta and 13 Jbeta. TCRdb re-called the immunoSEQ multiplex PCR reads through MiXCR, storing one row per CDR3 protein. Here the sample spans about 130,000 distinct CDR3 sequences, about 95% being singletons. TCR beta sequencing was performed on blood CD8+ and CD4+ T cells. While serving as controls, healthy donors were matched for age and sex. Negative isolation was used for CD8+ and CD4+ T cells and FACS enrichment for TEMRA cells.

Sequencing was performed on CD4+ T cells from PBMCs. The chain combines TRBV27 with TRBJ2-6, with D hard to call. The TCR comes from a human donor in good health. CDR3 region: CASSPRPKSSGANVLTF. CDR3 nucleotides: TGTGCCAGCAGTCCAAGGCCCAAGTCCTCTGGGGCCAACGTCCTGACTTTC.